This TCR beta chain was obtained from a study of response to subunit inactivated influenza vaccine. Study outcomes and limitations: The authors proposed limited new T cell recruitment per seasonal influenza vaccination.

The table lists this clonotype with many counts. The antigen remains undetermined. The CDR3 extends over 15 amino acids. Looked up from germline, CDR1 is SGHRS and CDR2 is YFSETQ. J gave up 4 bases and V 4 bases, and 8 bases lay outside the gene matches. TCRdb fed the RT-PCR reads into MiXCR, producing one record per CDR3 protein. The table includes 600,000 to 850,000 distinct CDR3 sequences, around 13% detected once. Sequenced material: PBMCs from blood, taken 14 days before vaccination. This sequence originates from a man aged 50 to 59 who received an inactivated influenza vaccine. The rearrangement links TRBV5-1 to TRBJ1-2, with 9 bases aligning to TRBD1. The chain's CDR3 is CASSAGQGKGYGYTF. As DNA, the CDR3 is TGCGCCAGCAGCGCAGGACAGGGGAAGGGCTATGGCTACACCTTC.